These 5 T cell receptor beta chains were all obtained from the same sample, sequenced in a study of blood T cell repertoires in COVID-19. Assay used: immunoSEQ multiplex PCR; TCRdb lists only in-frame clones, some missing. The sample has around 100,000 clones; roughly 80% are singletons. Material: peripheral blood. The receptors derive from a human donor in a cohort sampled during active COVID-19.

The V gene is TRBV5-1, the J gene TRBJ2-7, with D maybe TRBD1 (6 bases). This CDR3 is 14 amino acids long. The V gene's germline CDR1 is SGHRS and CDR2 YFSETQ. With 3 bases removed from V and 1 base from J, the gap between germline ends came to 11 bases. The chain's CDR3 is CASSSRTDSYEQYF. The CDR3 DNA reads TGCGCCAGCAGCTCCCGGACAGATTCCTACGAGCAGTACTTC.

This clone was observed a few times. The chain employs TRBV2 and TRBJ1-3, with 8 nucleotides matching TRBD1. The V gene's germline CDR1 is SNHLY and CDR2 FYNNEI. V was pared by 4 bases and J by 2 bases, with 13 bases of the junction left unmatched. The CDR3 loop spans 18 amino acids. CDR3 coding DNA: TGTGCCAGCAGTGGGGCAGGGGGCGCCGGTCGGGCTGGAAACACCATATATTTT. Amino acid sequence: CASSGAGGAGRAGNTIYF.

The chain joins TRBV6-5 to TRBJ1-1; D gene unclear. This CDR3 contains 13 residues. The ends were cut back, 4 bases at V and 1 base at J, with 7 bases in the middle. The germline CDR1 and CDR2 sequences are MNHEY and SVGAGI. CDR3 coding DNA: TGTGCCAGCAGTTGGGAGTGGAACACTGAAGCTTTCTTT. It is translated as CASSWEWNTEAFF.

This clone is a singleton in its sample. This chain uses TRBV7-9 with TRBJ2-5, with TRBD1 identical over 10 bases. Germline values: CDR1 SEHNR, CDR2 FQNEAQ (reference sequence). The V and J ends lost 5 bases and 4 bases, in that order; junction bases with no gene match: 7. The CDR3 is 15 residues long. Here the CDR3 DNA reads TGTGCCAGCAGCCCCCCGTGGGACAGGGGAGAGACCCAGTACTTC. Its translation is CASSPPWDRGETQYF.

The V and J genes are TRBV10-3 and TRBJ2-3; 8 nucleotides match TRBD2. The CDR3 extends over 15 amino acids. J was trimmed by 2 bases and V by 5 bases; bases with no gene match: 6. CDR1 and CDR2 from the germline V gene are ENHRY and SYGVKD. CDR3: CAISSRGGDTDTQYF. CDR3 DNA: TGTGCCATCAGTTCCCGGGGGGGCGACACAGATACGCAGTATTTT.